These T cell receptor beta chains were read from a single sample in a study of T cell changes during pregnancy in multiple sclerosis. Some clones are missing from TCRdb's copy, which holds only in-frame ones; the method was immunoSEQ multiplex PCR. Seen here are tens of thousands of clones, 80% to 90% observed once, and the top ten hold roughly 0.53%. The input for sequencing was CD4+ T cells from peripheral blood mononuclear cells, taken in the first trimester of pregnancy. Source of these receptors: a female donor with multiple sclerosis, enrolled in a pregnancy study. Each CDR3 is given with its conserved first and last residue. The order of the fields is CDR3 protein, CDR3 DNA, D gene, V gene, J gene, CDR3 length, clone size. D genes are given only for firm matches. Clone size is given for some rows only: seen once, a few or many times, or a class if the clone is expanded.

CDR3aa: CASSQDWFYSTEAFF
CDR3nt: TGCGCCAGCAGCCAAGATTGGTTTTATAGCACTGAAGCTTTCTTT
d_gene: .
v_gene: TRBV4-3
j_gene: TRBJ1-1
len: 15
abundance: .

CDR3aa: CASTLRWGGNTEAFF
CDR3nt: TGTGCCAGCACCCTAAGGTGGGGAGGGAACACTGAAGCTTTCTTT
d_gene: .
v_gene: TRBV7-2
j_gene: TRBJ1-1
len: 15
abundance: .

CDR3aa: CASSGPGLQPQHF
CDR3nt: TGTGCCAGCAGTGGGCCAGGGCTTCAGCCCCAGCATTTT
d_gene: .
v_gene: TRBV25-1
j_gene: TRBJ1-5
len: 13
abundance: once

CDR3aa: CASSLMWNTEAFF
CDR3nt: TGTGCCAGCAGCCTAATGTGGAACACTGAAGCTTTCTTT
d_gene: .
v_gene: TRBV7-9
j_gene: TRBJ1-1
len: 13
abundance: .

CDR3aa: CASSLEYPGTGGDDGYTF
CDR3nt: TGTGCCAGCAGTCTCGAATATCCTGGGACAGGGGGCGATGATGGCTACACCTTC
d_gene: TRBD1
v_gene: TRBV27
j_gene: TRBJ1-2
len: 18
abundance: .

CDR3aa: CSAKLREQETQYF
CDR3nt: TGCAGCGCCAAACTCCGGGAGCAGGAGACCCAGTACTTC
d_gene: .
v_gene: TRBV29-1
j_gene: TRBJ2-5
len: 13
abundance: .

CDR3aa: CASSQSGAAQVQFF
CDR3nt: TGTGCCAGCAGCCAAAGCGGCGCTGCTCAGGTGCAGTTCTTC
d_gene: .
v_gene: TRBV9
j_gene: TRBJ2-1
len: 14
abundance: once

CDR3aa: CASSPHSGDQPQHF
CDR3nt: TGTGCCAGCAGTCCTCATTCGGGGGATCAGCCCCAGCATTTT
d_gene: .
v_gene: TRBV28
j_gene: TRBJ1-5
len: 14
abundance: .

CDR3aa: CASSGAGVRDGYTF
CDR3nt: TGTGCCAGCAGTGGGGCGGGGGTGAGAGATGGCTACACCTTC
d_gene: .
v_gene: TRBV25-1
j_gene: TRBJ1-2
len: 14
abundance: .

CDR3aa: CASRLQHPGQGAVRTNEKLFF
CDR3nt: TGTGCCAGTAGGCTCCAACACCCGGGACAGGGGGCGGTAAGGACTAATGAAAAACTGTTTTTT
d_gene: TRBD1
v_gene: TRBV19
j_gene: TRBJ1-4
len: 21
abundance: once

CDR3aa: CASRVLLDTEAFF
CDR3nt: TGTGCCAGCAGAGTACTATTGGACACTGAAGCTTTCTTT
d_gene: .
v_gene: TRBV6-1
j_gene: TRBJ1-1
len: 13
abundance: .

CDR3aa: CASKSGAATNYGYTF
CDR3nt: TGTGCCAGCAAGAGTGGAGCAGCGACTAACTATGGCTACACCTTC
d_gene: .
v_gene: TRBV6-1
j_gene: TRBJ1-2
len: 15
abundance: .

CDR3aa: CASGDGYTF
CDR3nt: TGTGCCTCGGGGGATGGCTACACCTTC
d_gene: .
v_gene: TRBV19
j_gene: TRBJ1-2
len: 9
abundance: few

CDR3aa: CASSSIGLAGFSNTGELFF
CDR3nt: TGTGCCAGTAGTTCAATAGGACTAGCGGGTTTCTCGAACACCGGGGAGCTGTTTTTT
d_gene: TRBD2
v_gene: TRBV19
j_gene: TRBJ2-2
len: 19
abundance: .

CDR3aa: CAISPGQVNTEAFF
CDR3nt: TGTGCCATCAGCCCGGGACAGGTGAACACTGAAGCTTTCTTT
d_gene: TRBD1
v_gene: TRBV10-3
j_gene: TRBJ1-1
len: 14
abundance: .

CDR3aa: CASSLEGVQETQYF
CDR3nt: TGTGCCAGCAGCTTAGAGGGGGTACAAGAGACCCAGTACTTC
d_gene: .
v_gene: TRBV5-6
j_gene: TRBJ2-5
len: 14
abundance: .

CDR3aa: CASSGQLNSPLHF
CDR3nt: TGTGCCAGTTCGGGACAGCTTAATTCACCCCTCCACTTT
d_gene: TRBD1
v_gene: TRBV9
j_gene: TRBJ1-6
len: 13
abundance: .

CDR3aa: CASSGLAGLPIDTQYF
CDR3nt: TGTGCCAGCAGCGGACTTGCGGGACTTCCAATCGATACGCAGTATTTT
d_gene: .
v_gene: TRBV9
j_gene: TRBJ2-3
len: 16
abundance: .

CDR3aa: CASSLGGGSSSGANVLTF
CDR3nt: TGTGCCAGCAGCTTAGGGGGAGGTTCAAGCTCTGGGGCCAACGTCCTGACTTTC
d_gene: .
v_gene: TRBV7-9
j_gene: TRBJ2-6
len: 18
abundance: .

CDR3aa: CASSPPQDRYGYTF
CDR3nt: TGTGCCAGCAGCCCCCCCCAGGATCGTTACGGCTACACCTTC
d_gene: .
v_gene: TRBV7-8
j_gene: TRBJ1-2
len: 14
abundance: .

CDR3aa: CASSILPRGQGAYEQYF
CDR3nt: TGTGCCAGTAGTATACTCCCAAGAGGACAGGGGGCTTACGAGCAGTACTTC
d_gene: TRBD1
v_gene: TRBV19
j_gene: TRBJ2-7
len: 17
abundance: .

CDR3aa: CASSWTESQETQYF
CDR3nt: TGCGCCAGCAGCTGGACAGAATCTCAAGAGACCCAGTACTTC
d_gene: .
v_gene: TRBV5-1
j_gene: TRBJ2-5
len: 14
abundance: .

CDR3aa: CSVVDRPFYYEQYF
CDR3nt: TGCAGCGTAGTAGACAGGCCCTTTTACTACGAGCAGTACTTC
d_gene: .
v_gene: TRBV29-1
j_gene: TRBJ2-7
len: 14
abundance: .

CDR3aa: CASSRTLTGFFGNYGYTF
CDR3nt: TGTGCCAGCAGCCGCACCTTAACAGGCTTCTTCGGAAACTATGGCTACACCTTC
d_gene: .
v_gene: TRBV11-2
j_gene: TRBJ1-2
len: 18
abundance: .

CDR3aa: CASSLGQLGYTF
CDR3nt: TGCGCCAGCAGCTTGGGCCAACTTGGCTACACCTTC
d_gene: .
v_gene: TRBV5-1
j_gene: TRBJ1-2
len: 12
abundance: .

CDR3aa: CASSLGPSYGYTF
CDR3nt: TGCGCCAGCAGCTTGGGGCCGTCCTATGGCTACACCTTC
d_gene: .
v_gene: TRBV5-1
j_gene: TRBJ1-2
len: 13
abundance: medium-sized

CDR3aa: CASSLQQGTEQFF
CDR3nt: TGTGCCAGCAGCTTGCAACAGGGGACTGAGCAGTTCTTC
d_gene: TRBD1
v_gene: TRBV7-9
j_gene: TRBJ2-1
len: 13
abundance: .

CDR3aa: CASRDLAGPDNEQFF
CDR3nt: TGTGCCAGCAGGGACCTAGCGGGACCCGACAATGAGCAGTTCTTC
d_gene: TRBD2
v_gene: TRBV6-1
j_gene: TRBJ2-1
len: 15
abundance: .

CDR3aa: CASSSGLAGYNEQFF
CDR3nt: TGTGCCAGCAGCTCGGGACTAGCGGGCTACAATGAGCAGTTCTTC
d_gene: TRBD2
v_gene: TRBV11-2
j_gene: TRBJ2-1
len: 15
abundance: .

CDR3aa: CASSSQTGSYEQYF
CDR3nt: TGTGCCAGCAGCTCCCAGACAGGCTCCTACGAGCAGTACTTC
d_gene: .
v_gene: TRBV7-2
j_gene: TRBJ2-7
len: 14
abundance: .

CDR3aa: CASSMQGTDTQYF
CDR3nt: TGTGCCAGTAGTATGCAGGGCACAGATACGCAGTATTTT
d_gene: .
v_gene: TRBV19
j_gene: TRBJ2-3
len: 13
abundance: .

CDR3aa: CAISEVERLQETQYF
CDR3nt: TGTGCCATCAGTGAGGTGGAGAGACTCCAAGAGACCCAGTACTTC
d_gene: .
v_gene: TRBV10-3
j_gene: TRBJ2-5
len: 15
abundance: .

CDR3aa: CASSRPGQLYQETQYF
CDR3nt: TGTGCCAGCAGCCGCCCCGGACAGCTGTACCAAGAGACCCAGTACTTC
d_gene: .
v_gene: TRBV14
j_gene: TRBJ2-5
len: 16
abundance: .

CDR3aa: CASSYGRGYTNEAFF
CDR3nt: TGTGCCAGCAGTTACGGCAGGGGGTACACTAATGAAGCTTTCTTT
d_gene: TRBD1
v_gene: TRBV6-6
j_gene: TRBJ1-1
len: 15
abundance: .

CDR3aa: CANDTYEKYF
CDR3nt: TGTGCCAACGACACCTACGAGAAGTACTTC
d_gene: .
v_gene: TRBV27
j_gene: TRBJ2-7
len: 10
abundance: .

CDR3aa: CSVEEGANTEAFF
CDR3nt: TGCAGCGTTGAAGAGGGGGCGAACACTGAAGCTTTCTTT
d_gene: .
v_gene: TRBV29-1
j_gene: TRBJ1-1
len: 13
abundance: .

CDR3aa: CASSLVSDTEAFF
CDR3nt: TGTGCCAGCAGCTTAGTGTCGGACACTGAAGCTTTCTTT
d_gene: .
v_gene: TRBV7-2
j_gene: TRBJ1-1
len: 13
abundance: once

CDR3aa: CASSIASSRGDTF
CDR3nt: TGTGCCAGTAGTATTGCGTCCAGCCGTGGAGACACCTTC
d_gene: .
v_gene: TRBV19
j_gene: TRBJ1-2
len: 13
abundance: .

CDR3aa: CASSVQAITDTQYF
CDR3nt: TGCGCCAGCAGTGTTCAAGCAATCACAGATACGCAGTATTTT
d_gene: .
v_gene: TRBV10-1
j_gene: TRBJ2-3
len: 14
abundance: .

CDR3aa: CASSWGLGTEAFF
CDR3nt: TGTGCCAGCAGCTGGGGACTGGGCACTGAAGCTTTCTTT
d_gene: .
v_gene: TRBV5-6
j_gene: TRBJ1-1
len: 13
abundance: .

CDR3aa: CASSPGGSYNEQFF
CDR3nt: TGTGCCAGCAGCCCCGGGGGGTCCTACAATGAGCAGTTCTTC
d_gene: TRBD2
v_gene: TRBV7-9
j_gene: TRBJ2-1
len: 14
abundance: once

CDR3aa: CASSLMTVNTEAFF
CDR3nt: TGCGCCAGCAGCTTGATGACAGTTAACACTGAAGCTTTCTTT
d_gene: .
v_gene: TRBV5-1
j_gene: TRBJ1-1
len: 14
abundance: .

CDR3aa: CASSESGTTYNEQFF
CDR3nt: TGTGCCAGCAGTGAAAGTGGGACAACTTACAATGAGCAGTTCTTC
d_gene: .
v_gene: TRBV6-1
j_gene: TRBJ2-1
len: 15
abundance: .

CDR3aa: CASSPGQANNEKLFF
CDR3nt: TGTGCCAGCAGTCCCGGACAGGCGAATAATGAAAAACTGTTTTTT
d_gene: TRBD1
v_gene: TRBV28
j_gene: TRBJ1-4
len: 15
abundance: once

CDR3aa: CASSFQGPTEAFF
CDR3nt: TGCGCCAGCAGCTTCCAGGGTCCCACTGAAGCTTTCTTT
d_gene: .
v_gene: TRBV5-1
j_gene: TRBJ1-1
len: 13
abundance: .

CDR3aa: CASSVSADTQYF
CDR3nt: TGTGCCAGCAGCGTAAGCGCGGATACGCAGTATTTT
d_gene: .
v_gene: TRBV9
j_gene: TRBJ2-3
len: 12
abundance: .

CDR3aa: CASSFFAGVVYGYTF
CDR3nt: TGTGCCAGCAGCTTTTTTGCGGGGGTCGTCTATGGCTACACCTTC
d_gene: .
v_gene: TRBV5-6
j_gene: TRBJ1-2
len: 15
abundance: .

CDR3aa: CASSVQGIYEQYF
CDR3nt: TGCGCCAGCAGCGTACAGGGGATCTACGAGCAGTACTTC
d_gene: TRBD1
v_gene: TRBV5-1
j_gene: TRBJ2-7
len: 13
abundance: .

CDR3aa: CAWTRNSGGADTQYF
CDR3nt: TGTGCCTGGACGAGAAATAGCGGGGGTGCAGATACGCAGTATTTT
d_gene: TRBD2
v_gene: TRBV30
j_gene: TRBJ2-3
len: 15
abundance: .

CDR3aa: CASSVGGWVETQYF
CDR3nt: TGTGCCAGCAGCGTGGGCGGGTGGGTTGAGACCCAGTACTTC
d_gene: .
v_gene: TRBV9
j_gene: TRBJ2-5
len: 14
abundance: .

CDR3aa: CASSRKAGNPYEQYF
CDR3nt: TGTGCCAGCAGCCGGAAGGCAGGGAATCCCTACGAGCAGTACTTC
d_gene: .
v_gene: TRBV14
j_gene: TRBJ2-7
len: 15
abundance: medium-sized

CDR3aa: CASCLSGTGVFGETQYF
CDR3nt: TGCGCCAGCTGCTTATCCGGGACAGGGGTATTTGGGGAGACCCAGTACTTC
d_gene: TRBD1
v_gene: TRBV5-1
j_gene: TRBJ2-5
len: 17
abundance: .

CDR3aa: CSVLAGSSYEQYF
CDR3nt: TGCAGCGTACTAGCGGGGAGCTCCTACGAGCAGTACTTC
d_gene: TRBD2
v_gene: TRBV29-1
j_gene: TRBJ2-7
len: 13
abundance: .

CDR3aa: CAWTGGYTGELFF
CDR3nt: TGTGCCTGGACAGGGGGCTATACCGGGGAGCTGTTTTTT
d_gene: TRBD1
v_gene: TRBV30
j_gene: TRBJ2-2
len: 13
abundance: .

CDR3aa: CASSVEGLAGETQYF
CDR3nt: TGTGCCAGCAGCGTAGAAGGACTAGCGGGGGAGACCCAGTACTTC
d_gene: TRBD2
v_gene: TRBV9
j_gene: TRBJ2-5
len: 15
abundance: .

CDR3aa: CASSLVVGGPDTQYF
CDR3nt: TGTGCCAGCAGCTTAGTTGTGGGAGGGCCGGATACGCAGTATTTT
d_gene: TRBD2
v_gene: TRBV7-2
j_gene: TRBJ2-3
len: 15
abundance: once

CDR3aa: CASSSDLRGYGYTF
CDR3nt: TGTGCCAGCAGTTCAGACCTTCGGGGATATGGCTACACCTTC
d_gene: .
v_gene: TRBV6-4
j_gene: TRBJ1-2
len: 14
abundance: .

CDR3aa: CASSTQGDTEAFF
CDR3nt: TGTGCCAGTTCGACACAGGGGGACACTGAAGCTTTCTTT
d_gene: TRBD1
v_gene: TRBV19
j_gene: TRBJ1-1
len: 13
abundance: .

CDR3aa: CASSRGQYEKLFF
CDR3nt: TGTGCCAGCAGCCGAGGACAGTATGAAAAACTGTTTTTT
d_gene: .
v_gene: TRBV6-5
j_gene: TRBJ1-4
len: 13
abundance: .